Following are 26 T cell receptor beta chains from one sample sequenced in a study of hypomethylating agent response in myelodysplastic syndrome. Sequenced by immunoSEQ multiplex PCR; TCRdb stores in-frame clones only, minus some. The sample records under 5,500 clones, roughly four fifths being singletons. Sequences were derived from bone marrow, sampled before or after starting hypomethylating agent treatment for myelodysplastic syndrome (not recorded which). These receptors originate from a human donor with myelodysplastic syndrome.

J is TRBJ1-1 and V is TRBV7-2; TRBD1 matches at 9 bases. Per germline, CDR1 SGHTA and CDR2 FQGNSA. V lost 6 bases, J lost 5 bases, and 4 bases stayed unmatched. The CDR3 contains 13 residues. For the CDR3, the DNA is TGTGCCAGCAGAACAGGGGGCGCGACTGAAGCTTTCTTT. It codes for CASRTGGATEAFF.

This CDR3 is CASSLPGQGSYTF. The CDR3 nucleotides read TGTGCCAGCAGCTTACCGGGACAGGGTAGCTACACCTTC. The V and J genes are TRBV7-6 and TRBJ1-2, with TRBD1 identical over 9 bases. The CDR3 consists of 13 residues. The J segment lost 9 bases and the V segment lost 2 bases, leaving 4 bases of the junction unmatched. CDR1 and CDR2 from the germline V gene are SGHVS and FNYEAQ.

The rearrangement links TRBV5-6 to TRBJ1-2; no definite D call. From germline, CDR1 is SGHDT and CDR2 YYEEEE. The V and J ends lost 3 bases and 14 bases respectively, with 14 bases between them. CDR3 length equals 11 residues. CDR3: CASSSNNVETF. The CDR3 region has the DNA TGTGCCAGCAGCTCCAACAATGTAGAAACCTTC. The variable domain in full, completed from reference TRBV5-6 and TRBJ1-2, reads DAGVTQSPTHLIKTRGQQVTLRCSPKSGHDTVSWYQQALGQGPQFIFQYYEEEERQRGNFPDRFSGHQFPNYSSELNVNALLLGDSALYLCASSSNNVETFGSGTRLTVV.

The V gene is TRBV12-5, the J gene TRBJ1-5, with D perhaps matching TRBD1 (5 bases). CDR3 length equals 17 residues. Trimming cost V 4 bases and J 2 bases, with 18 bases left between them. Germline CDR1 is LGHNT and CDR2 is FRNRAP. This chain's CDR3 is CASGSNFQGSGNQPQHF. CDR3 sequence (DNA): TGTGCTAGTGGTTCCAACTTCCAGGGAAGCGGCAATCAGCCCCAGCATTTT.

This chain connects TRBV9 to TRBJ2-7, with D hard to call. V was pared by 4 bases and J by 2 bases, with 13 bases between. This CDR3 has 14 amino acids. The germline V gene encodes CDR1 SGDLS and CDR2 YYNGEE. The CDR3 protein is CASSPVLDTYEQYF. Written as DNA, the CDR3 is TGTGCCAGCAGCCCCGTTTTGGATACCTACGAGCAGTACTTC.

This clone was seen only once. The chain carries TRBV19 and TRBJ1-1; D is uncertain. Germline values: CDR1 LNHDA, CDR2 SQIVND (reference sequence). The V and J ends lost 4 bases and 1 base respectively, with 13 bases between them. This CDR3 is 15 amino acids long. The CDR3 DNA reads TGTGCCAGTAGTAGACCCTCACAGACGAACACTGAAGCTTTCTTT. Translated, it gives CASSRPSQTNTEAFF.

J is TRBJ1-5 and V is TRBV2; 10 bases agree with TRBD1. The V segment lost 6 bases and the J segment 2 bases; nucleotides outside the gene matches: 7. This CDR3 is built from 16 residues. Germline CDR1 and CDR2: SNHLY and FYNNEI. The CDR3 sequence is CASRSGTGVGNQPQHF. The CDR3 DNA sequence: TGTGCCAGCAGATCCGGGACAGGGGTCGGCAATCAGCCCCAGCATTTT.

The chain joins TRBV7-9 to TRBJ2-3; the match to TRBD2 covers 8 bases. CDR1 and CDR2 from the germline V gene are SEHNR and FQNEAQ (reference sequence). The V segment lost 3 bases and the J segment 2 bases; nucleotides outside the gene matches: 10. This CDR3 is 17 amino acids long. The CDR3 reads CASSLGVAGRFTDTQYF. CDR3 DNA: TGTGCCAGCAGCTTGGGGGTAGCGGGGAGATTCACAGATACGCAGTATTTT.

The rearrangement links TRBV4-3 to TRBJ2-3, with D maybe TRBD2 (5 bases). Germline lookup yields CDR1 LGHNA and CDR2 YSLEER. The CDR3 is made up of 16 amino acids. V shed 1 base and J shed 1 base, with 12 bases lying between them. CDR3 nucleotides: TGCGCCAGCAGCCAAGGTCCTAGTAGCGGCACAGATACGCAGTATTTT. Translation: CASSQGPSSGTDTQYF.

The chain recombines TRBV6-5 with TRBJ1-2; D gene unclear. This CDR3 comprises 13 residues. In germline, CDR1 is MNHEY, CDR2 SVGAGI. The ends were cut back, 9 bases at V and 0 bases at J, with 11 bases in the middle. This CDR3 is CASKTVANYGYTF. For the CDR3, the DNA is TGTGCCAGTAAAACAGTAGCTAACTATGGCTACACCTTC.

The V and J genes are TRBV9 and TRBJ1-2, with 11 bases lining up with TRBD1. The trim removed 5 bases at V and 4 bases at J, leaving 4 bases unmatched. The CDR3 totals 14 residues. CDR1 and CDR2 (germline): SGDLS, YYNGEE. CDR3 residues: CASRDGQGAYGYTF. The CDR3 region has the DNA TGTGCCAGCAGGGACGGACAGGGGGCCTATGGCTACACCTTC.

This CDR3 reads CASPSGQGRTGELFF. In nucleotides, the CDR3 is TGTGCCAGCCCCTCGGGACAGGGTAGAACCGGGGAGCTGTTTTTT. V usage is TRBV27 and J usage is TRBJ2-2; 9 nucleotides line up with TRBD1. The trim removed 8 bases at V and 5 bases at J, leaving 9 bases unmatched. The CDR3 loop spans 15 amino acids. Germline values: CDR1 MNHEY, CDR2 SMNVEV (reference sequence).

The chain joins TRBV2 to TRBJ1-1, with D tentatively TRBD1 (6 bases). V was pared by 8 bases and J by 2 bases, with 12 bases between. The CDR3 extends over 13 amino acids. CDR1 and CDR2 (germline): SNHLY, FYNNEI. The CDR3 nucleotides are TGTGCCAGCCAGGGACAAGCTAACACTGAAGCTTTCTTT. This gives the protein CASQGQANTEAFF.

Comment on this clone: A read error may produce the germline difference seen at one junction end. This chain connects TRBV20-1 to TRBJ2-7; possibly TRBD2 for D (5 bases). The CDR3 contains 11 residues. Per germline, CDR1 DFQATT and CDR2 SNEGSKA (reference sequence). The CDR3: CSARGGYEQYF. In nucleotides, the CDR3 is TGCAGTGCGAGAGGCGGGTACGAGCAGTACTTC.

This chain links TRBV6-5 with TRBJ2-2, with 7 bases identical to TRBD1. The CDR3 totals 15 residues. The ends lost 6 bases at V and 1 base at J; junction bases unmatched: 5. In germline, CDR1 is MNHEY, CDR2 SVGAGI. CDR3 residues: CASSTYRGNTGELFF. The CDR3 nucleotides are TGTGCCAGCAGCACATACAGGGGGAACACCGGGGAGCTGTTTTTT.

CDR3 in amino acids: CASRVRPASLDTQYF. Written as DNA, the CDR3 is TGTGCCAGCAGGGTACGGCCCGCAAGCCTAGATACGCAGTATTTT. The chain has TRBV6-6 and TRBJ2-3; D remains unclear. The V gene lost 6 bases and the J gene lost 5 bases, with 18 bases spanning the gap. Germline lookup yields CDR1 MNHNY and CDR2 SVGAGI (reference sequence). This CDR3 has 15 residues.

The chain combines TRBV7-2 with TRBJ1-4; no firm D call. Germline V gene sequence: CDR1 SGHTA, CDR2 FQGNSA. The CDR3 has 16 residues. V was cut by 1 base and J by 8 bases, with 17 bases left in between. The CDR3 spells CASSLVHWGRKEKLFF. The CDR3, as DNA: TGTGCCAGCAGCTTAGTACATTGGGGTAGAAAAGAAAAACTGTTTTTT.

This chain links TRBV6-5 with TRBJ2-7; 11 bases map to TRBD1. Germline values: CDR1 MNHEY, CDR2 SVGAGI. This CDR3 spans 15 amino acids. Trimming took 7 bases from V and 3 from J; bases not matched to a gene: 8. This CDR3 reads CASKLGQGGLYEQYF. CDR3 nucleotides: TGTGCCAGCAAACTGGGACAGGGGGGACTCTACGAGCAGTACTTC.

This chain connects TRBV9 to TRBJ1-3, with D possibly being TRBD1 (5 bases). With 0 bases removed from V and 4 bases from J, the gap between germline ends came to 11 bases. Germline-derived CDR1 and CDR2 are SGDLS and YYNGEE. The CDR3 length is 15 residues. This chain's CDR3 is CASSVGRGEGNTIYF. The CDR3, as DNA: TGTGCCAGCAGCGTAGGACGGGGGGAAGGAAACACCATATATTTT.

The genes are TRBV5-4 and TRBJ2-7; 8 positions match TRBD1. CDR1 and CDR2 from the germline V gene are SGHNT and YYREEE (reference sequence). CDR3 length equals 15 residues. V dropped 5 bases and J dropped 2; count of bases not matched to a gene: 9. The CDR3 DNA sequence: TGTGCCAGCAGTCTCGGACAGGGTGTTCCCTACGAGCAGTACTTC. Its protein is CASSLGQGVPYEQYF.

The chain combines TRBV28 with TRBJ2-7, with TRBD2 as a possible D gene (7 bases). The CDR3 is made up of 13 amino acids. Germline V lookup: CDR1 MDHEN, CDR2 SYDVKM. Trimming took off 10 bases at V and 0 bases at J, with 13 bases between the two ends. The CDR3 sequence is CATLGGASYEQYF. CDR3 coding DNA: TGTGCCACCCTGGGGGGGGCCTCCTACGAGCAGTACTTC.

V and J are TRBV12-5 and TRBJ1-4; D not certain. Trimming stripped 5 bases from V and 4 bases from J, with 11 bases between. The V gene's germline CDR1 is LGHNT and CDR2 FRNRAP. The CDR3 totals 14 residues. The CDR3 sequence is CASGPRLDNEKLFF. The CDR3 DNA follows: TGTGCTAGTGGTCCGCGACTGGATAATGAAAAACTGTTTTTT.

The chain links TRBV6-5 to TRBJ1-2; possibly TRBD1 for D (5 bases). The V end was cut by 0 bases, the J end by 0 bases, with 11 bases between. This CDR3 spans 16 amino acids. Per the germline V gene, CDR1 is MNHEY and CDR2 is SVGAGI. CDR3 coding DNA: TGTGCCAGCAGTTACTCGGGACTGATAACTAACTATGGCTACACCTTC. It translates to CASSYSGLITNYGYTF.

The genes are TRBV14 and TRBJ2-1; unclear D gene. This CDR3 has 14 residues. Germline V gives CDR1 SGHDN, CDR2 FVKESK. Trimming cost V 0 bases and J 8 bases, with 11 bases left between them. CDR3 loop: CASSQERYSHEQFF. The CDR3 bases are TGTGCCAGCAGCCAAGAGAGGTACAGCCATGAGCAGTTCTTC.

The rearrangement uses TRBV10-3 and TRBJ2-5; TRBD2 is a possible D gene (6 bases). This CDR3 is 14 amino acids long. CDR1 is ENHRY, CDR2 SYGVKD, per germline. Trimming left V 3 bases short and J 5 bases short, with 13 bases between. DNA of the CDR3: TGTGCCATCAGTGAAGATAGCGGAGGGGAGACCCAGTACTTC. It codes for CAISEDSGGETQYF.

V is TRBV10-3 and J is TRBJ1-3; D possibly corresponds to TRBD1 (5 bases). CDR1 is ENHRY, CDR2 SYGVKD, per germline. CDR3 length: 14 residues. The V and J ends lost 3 bases and 0 bases respectively, with 6 bases between them. The CDR3 region has the DNA TGTGCCATCAGTGAAGGGGCCTCTGGAAACACCATATATTTT. Protein: CAISEGASGNTIYF.